The 24 T cell receptor beta chains below all came from one sample that was sequenced in a study of CD8 T cells in ankylosing spondylitis. Study outcomes and limitations: Characteristic of ankylosing spondylitis blood, it appeared, was a TCR beta motif comprising several highly homologous variants.

MiXCR, run by TCRdb on the 5' RACE reads, gives a single entry per CDR3 protein. Of about 700,000 distinct CDR3 sequences in the sample, under 20% were seen once. Which antigens these TCRs recognize remains unknown. The sample was blood, either unsorted or a sorted T cell fraction (not recorded which). Receptors originate from a male donor with ankylosing spondylitis.

This chain links TRBV12-3 or TRBV12-4 with TRBJ2-2; D perhaps matches TRBD2 (6 bases). V was trimmed by 6 bases and J by 3 bases, leaving 14 bases between them. The CDR3 is made up of 15 amino acids. The CDR3 protein is CASRDGRGDTGELFF. The CDR3 nucleotides are TGTGCCAGCAGAGACGGGAGAGGGGACACCGGGGAGCTGTTTTTT.

This clonotype was seen at least ten times. This rearrangement joins TRBV5-1 to TRBJ2-2; 9 bases fit TRBD1. Trimming took 3 bases from V and 4 from J; bases not matched to a gene: 4. Germline CDR1 SGHRS, CDR2 YFSETQ. This CDR3 has 15 amino acids. CDR3: CASSWGQGGTGELFF. CDR3 sequence (DNA): TGCGCCAGCAGCTGGGGACAGGGTGGCACCGGGGAGCTGTTTTTT.

The chain employs TRBV7-2 and TRBJ1-2; 7 bases agree with TRBD1. This CDR3 comprises 14 residues. J lost 3 bases, V lost 5 bases, and 6 bases had no gene match. CDR1 and CDR2 from the germline V gene are SGHTA and FQGNSA. CDR3 sequence reads: CASSPEGAYYGYTF. CDR3 sequence (DNA): TGTGCCAGCAGCCCGGAGGGGGCATACTATGGCTACACCTTC.

The chain joins TRBV4-2 to TRBJ2-3; D might be TRBD1 (6 bases). CDR1 and CDR2 from the germline V gene are LGHNA and YNFKEQ. V lost 4 bases and J 5 bases, leaving 19 bases between the germline ends. The CDR3 has 16 residues. The CDR3 region has the DNA TGTGCCAGCAGCCCTGGTGGCACAGGGTCAGAAGATACGCAGTATTTT. Its translation: CASSPGGTGSEDTQYF.

The rearrangement uses TRBV10-3 and TRBJ2-1; 8 bases agree with TRBD2. There are 15 residues in the CDR3. The germline V gene has CDR1 ENHRY and CDR2 SYGVKD. V trimming: 6 bases; J trimming: 6 bases; junction bases outside the gene matches: 10. The CDR3 loop is CAISRTSGYTNEQFF. DNA of the CDR3: TGTGCCATCAGCCGCACTAGCGGATACACCAATGAGCAGTTCTTC.

The rearrangement links TRBV7-9 to TRBJ1-6; 7 bases are shared with TRBD1. This CDR3 is built from 17 residues. Germline V CDR1 and CDR2: SEHNR, FQNEAQ (reference sequence). V lost 1 base and J lost 7; bases outside the gene matches: 10. CDR3 residues: CASSLGGQAYGNSPLHF. The CDR3 DNA sequence: TGTGCCAGCAGCTTAGGTGGACAGGCCTACGGGAATTCACCCCTCCACTTT. Using reference TRBV7-9 and TRBJ1-6 for the parts outside the CDR3, the full variable domain is DTGVSQNPRHKITKRGQNVTFRCDPISEHNRLYWYRQTLGQGPEFLTYFQNEAQLEKSRLLSDRFSAERPKGSFSTLEIQRTEQGDSAMYLCASSLGGQAYGNSPLHFGNGTRLTVT.

This sequence joins TRBV5-1 and TRBJ1-2; D is ambiguous. With 5 bases removed from V and 4 bases from J, the gap between germline ends came to 12 bases. Per germline, CDR1 SGHRS and CDR2 YFSETQ. CDR3 size: 13 residues. The CDR3, as DNA: TGCGCCAGCAGTTACTGGACCGGCTATGGCTACACCTTC. Translated, it gives CASSYWTGYGYTF.

This clonotype showed up just a few times. The rearrangement links TRBV20-1 to TRBJ2-7; 10 nucleotides agree with TRBD2. The V segment lost 5 bases and the J segment 0 bases; nucleotides outside the gene matches: 4. Germline CDR1 reads DFQATT; CDR2 reads SNEGSKA (reference sequence). The CDR3 consists of 14 residues. In DNA form, the CDR3 reads TGCAGTGCTCCATCTAGCGGGGGCTCCTACGAGCAGTACTTC. This gives the protein CSAPSSGGSYEQYF.

This clonotype came up a few times. This rearrangement joins TRBV5-1 to TRBJ1-1; unclear D gene. The V gene's germline CDR1 is SGHRS and CDR2 YFSETQ. V lost 1 base, J lost 0 bases, and 10 bases lay in between. This CDR3 has 15 residues. CDR3 amino acids: CASSLTVIMNTEAFF. DNA of the CDR3: TGCGCCAGCAGCTTGACTGTCATTATGAACACTGAAGCTTTCTTT.

Notes on this clonotype: The germline gene is not matched at one end of the junction; a read error may be the cause. The chain combines TRBV6-1 with TRBJ2-2, with TRBD2 identical over 10 bases. The CDR3 covers 17 residues. CDR1 is MNHNS, CDR2 SASEGT, per germline. As DNA, the CDR3 is TGTGCCATCAGTGAAGGGCTAGCGGGAGCAAACACCGGGGAGCTGTTTTTT. This codes for CAISEGLAGANTGELFF.

This chain connects TRBV9 to TRBJ2-3; D uncertain. This CDR3 region has 15 residues. From germline, CDR1 is SGDLS and CDR2 YYNGEE. The V end lost 3 bases, the J end lost 2 bases, and 13 bases lay between the germline ends. The CDR3 nucleotides are TGTGCCAGCAGCGAAGGCTTCCGTTCCACAGATACGCAGTATTTT. Its protein is CASSEGFRSTDTQYF.

The chain combines TRBV4-1 with TRBJ1-1, with D maybe TRBD1 (6 bases). The germline CDR1 and CDR2 sequences are MGHRA and YSYEKL. Trimming took off 1 base at V and 3 bases at J, with 12 bases between the two ends. CDR3 length: 15 residues. CDR3 DNA: TGCGCCAGCAGCCAAGGAACGGGGGCCTACACTGAAGCTTTCTTT. Amino acid sequence: CASSQGTGAYTEAFF.

V gene TRBV5-1 combines with J gene TRBJ2-1, with 7 bases identical to TRBD2. Trimming removed 0 bases from V and 10 bases from J; junction bases left unmatched: 19. Germline V gene lookup returns CDR1 SGHRS and CDR2 YFSETQ. This CDR3 spans 18 amino acids. The CDR3 DNA reads TGCGCCAGCAGCTTGGTGTTCGGGACTAAGGACAACGTATGGGAGCAGTTCTTC. Encoded protein: CASSLVFGTKDNVWEQFF.

This clonotype was picked up many times. The chain joins TRBV12-3 or TRBV12-4 to TRBJ2-1; either TRBD1 or TRBD2 may fit D (6 bases each). The CDR3 totals 16 residues. Trimming took 6 bases from V and 5 from J, leaving 20 bases between them. For the CDR3, the DNA is TGTGCCAGCAGCCCACCGGGGGCTAGGGGTGACAATGAGCAGTTCTTC. It yields the protein CASSPPGARGDNEQFF.

V is TRBV27 and J is TRBJ1-5, with 9 positions matching TRBD1. V shed 3 bases and J 3 bases; nucleotides not matched to a gene: 6. The CDR3 contains 16 residues. The germline V gene has CDR1 MNHEY and CDR2 SMNVEV (reference sequence). The DNA of the CDR3 is TGTGCCAGCAGTTTCTCCGGGACAGGGCCCAATCAGCCCCAGCATTTT. It is translated as CASSFSGTGPNQPQHF.

Written as DNA, the CDR3 is TGTGCCAGCAGACCTAGGACAGTCTTGGGCTATGGCTACACCTTC. Amino acid sequence: CASRPRTVLGYGYTF. This chain links TRBV6-1 with TRBJ1-2, with D possibly matching TRBD1 (6 bases). CDR1 and CDR2 from the germline V gene are MNHNS and SASEGT. The CDR3 covers 15 residues. V was pared by 6 bases and J by 4 bases, with 18 bases between.

Many counts were recorded for this clonotype. This rearrangement joins TRBV11-2 to TRBJ1-2, with D hard to call. The CDR3 extends over 11 amino acids. The ends were cut back, 5 bases at V and 5 bases at J, with 6 bases in the middle. Germline V gene data show CDR1 as SGHAT and CDR2 as FQNNGV. The CDR3 sequence: CASSDSYGYTF. The CDR3 DNA is TGTGCCAGCAGCGATTCGTATGGCTACACCTTC. Together with reference TRBV11-2 and TRBJ1-2, the CDR3 gives the full variable domain: EAGVAQSPRYKIIEKRQSVAFWCNPISGHATLYWYQQILGQGPKLLIQFQNNGVVDDSQLPKDRFSAERLKGVDSTLKIQPAKLEDSAVYLCASSDSYGYTFGSGTRLTVV.

This clonotype has just a few counts. V gene TRBV12-3 or TRBV12-4 combines with J gene TRBJ2-3; maybe TRBD2 (5 bases). CDR3 length equals 13 residues. The V end lost 1 base, the J end lost 6 bases, and 8 bases lay between the germline ends. CDR3 region: CASSLGELDTQYF. CDR3 nucleotide sequence: TGTGCCAGCAGTTTAGGGGAGTTGGATACGCAGTATTTT.

The V call is TRBV12-3 or TRBV12-4, the J call TRBJ1-5, with D possibly matching TRBD1 (6 bases). The CDR3 extends over 15 amino acids. The germline V and J ends were trimmed by 3 bases and 6 bases, with 15 bases remaining between them. The CDR3 here is CASSLDRVSSQPQHF. Written as DNA, the CDR3 is TGTGCCAGCAGTTTGGACAGAGTTTCTAGTCAGCCCCAGCATTTT.

This clonotype turned up a few times. This chain joins TRBV20-1 and TRBJ2-5; 9 bases agree with TRBD1. Germline lookup yields CDR1 DFQATT and CDR2 SNEGSKA (reference sequence). The CDR3 length is 13 residues. The V and J ends lost 3 bases and 2 bases, in that order; junction bases with no gene match: 1. Here the CDR3 reads CSARGQGQETQYF. Written as DNA, the CDR3 is TGCAGTGCTAGGGGACAGGGACAAGAGACCCAGTACTTC.

This clonotype was observed a handful of times. The V and J genes are TRBV28 and TRBJ2-7; D is perhaps TRBD1 (6 bases). V dropped 3 bases and J dropped 5 bases, with 23 bases sitting between them. The CDR3 totals 17 residues. From germline, CDR1 is MDHEN and CDR2 SYDVKM. The chain's CDR3 is CASSFAPRAGDVHEQYF. The CDR3 DNA reads TGTGCCAGCAGTTTCGCACCACGAGCAGGGGATGTCCACGAGCAGTACTTC.

This clonotype was seen ten or more times. The rearrangement links TRBV7-9 to TRBJ2-1, with D perhaps TRBD2 (6 bases). This CDR3 has 13 residues. The ends were cut back, 5 bases at V and 10 bases at J, with 15 bases in the middle. Germline V gives CDR1 SEHNR, CDR2 FQNEAQ (reference sequence). The CDR3, as DNA: TGTGCCAGCAGCCTCCCGAAGGGGAGGGAGCAGTTCTTC. It codes for CASSLPKGREQFF.

The chain uses TRBV29-1 and TRBJ2-7; 8 nucleotides align to TRBD1. The CDR3 extends over 13 amino acids. V shed 2 bases, J shed 1 base, and the junction held 1 base outside the gene matches. Germline CDR1 and CDR2: SQVTM and ANQGSEA. CDR3 loop: CSVERTGSYEQYF. CDR3 bases: TGCAGCGTTGAAAGGACAGGGTCCTACGAGCAGTACTTC.

The rearrangement joins TRBV11-2 to TRBJ2-5, with 10 bases that match TRBD2. The CDR3 is made up of 15 amino acids. Germline V CDR1 and CDR2: SGHAT, FQNNGV. V lost 6 bases to trimming and J lost 11 bases; unmatched junction nucleotides: 15. This CDR3 reads CASRGGPAGGLWQYF. DNA for the CDR3: TGTGCCAGCAGAGGGGGGCCAGCGGGGGGGCTGTGGCAGTACTTC. Full variable domain (rest looked up from reference TRBV11-2 and TRBJ2-5): EAGVAQSPRYKIIEKRQSVAFWCNPISGHATLYWYQQILGQGPKLLIQFQNNGVVDDSQLPKDRFSAERLKGVDSTLKIQPAKLEDSAVYLCASRGGPAGGLWQYFGPGTRLLVL.